This T cell receptor beta chain was identified in a study of blood T cell repertoires in COVID-19. Method: immunoSEQ multiplex PCR; TCRdb's copy keeps in-frame clones and lacks some. The sample consists of about 120,000 clones, around 81% of them appearing once. Germline V gene data show CDR1 as MGHRA and CDR2 as YSYEKL. Trimming pared 2 bases from V and 0 bases from J, leaving 20 bases between. CDR3 length equals 19 residues. Sequenced: peripheral blood. The chain has TRBV4-1 and TRBJ2-1; D is perhaps TRBD2 (6 bases). This receptor was identified in a man in his 70s with acute or convalescent COVID-19. CDR3 sequence reads: CASSQNPSAGLSSYNEQFF. CDR3 sequence (DNA): TGCGCCAGCAGCCAAAACCCCAGTGCGGGGTTAAGCTCCTACAATGAGCAGTTCTTC.